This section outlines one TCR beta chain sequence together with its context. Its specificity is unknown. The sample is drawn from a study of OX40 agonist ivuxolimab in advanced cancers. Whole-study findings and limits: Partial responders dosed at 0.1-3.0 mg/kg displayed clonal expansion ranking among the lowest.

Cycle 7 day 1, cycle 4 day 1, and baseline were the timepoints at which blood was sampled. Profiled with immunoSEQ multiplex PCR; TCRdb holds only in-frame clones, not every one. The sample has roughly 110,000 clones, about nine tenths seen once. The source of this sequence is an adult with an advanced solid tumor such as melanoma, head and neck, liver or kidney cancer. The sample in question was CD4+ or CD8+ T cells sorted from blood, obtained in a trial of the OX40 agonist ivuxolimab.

Here the CDR3 reads CASSIYWGESNQPQHF. The CDR3 DNA reads TGTGCCAGTAGTATCTATTGGGGAGAGAGCAATCAGCCCCAGCATTTT. The chain combines TRBV19 with TRBJ1-5; no clear D. Trimming removed 3 bases at V and 1 base at J, with 13 bases between. CDR3 length: 16 amino acids. Per the germline V gene, CDR1 is LNHDA and CDR2 is SQIVND (reference sequence).